The 8 T cell receptor beta chains below all came from one sample that was sequenced in a study of T cells in Graves' hyperthyroidism and ophthalmopathy. TCR beta CDR3 regions were amplified from RNA transcripts. First-round RT-PCR with HTBI primers amplified the TCR CDR3 region. TCRdb itself ran the multiplex PCR reads through MiXCR, one entry per CDR3 protein. The data contain roughly 560,000 distinct CDR3 sequences, 14% to 15% of them singletons. Sequenced: blood. All receptors come from a middle-aged woman with Graves' ophthalmopathy.

This rearrangement joins TRBV6-5 to TRBJ1-5; 10 bases line up with TRBD1. The CDR3 runs to 15 residues. Losses at the gene ends were 0 bases for V and 5 bases for J; bases not matched to a gene: 1. CDR1 is MNHEY and CDR2 is SVGAGI in the germline V gene. The CDR3: CASSYSGTGDQPQHF. The CDR3 DNA reads as TGTGCCAGCAGTTACTCCGGGACAGGGGATCAGCCCCAGCATTTT.

This clonotype was counted at least ten times. The chain is built from TRBV28 and TRBJ1-1, with D maybe TRBD1 (6 bases). This CDR3 contains 15 residues. Per germline, CDR1 MDHEN and CDR2 SYDVKM. Trimming took off 4 bases at V and 0 bases at J, with 12 bases between the two ends. The CDR3 DNA sequence: TGTGCCAGCAGTTCCCCACAGGGATTGAACACTGAAGCTTTCTTT. Amino acid sequence: CASSSPQGLNTEAFF.

At least ten counts were recorded for this clonotype. The J gene is TRBJ1-1, the V gene TRBV12-5; no clear D gene. There are 12 residues in the CDR3. Germline CDR1 is LGHNT and CDR2 is FRNRAP. Trimming shortened V by 0 bases and J by 10 bases, and 9 bases separated the two germline ends. CDR3 in DNA: TGTGCTAGTGGTTTGGTGGACGCGAGAGCTTTCTTT. Translation: CASGLVDARAFF.

This clonotype was seen a handful of times. This chain connects TRBV11-2 to TRBJ2-5; 7 bases agree with TRBD1. The germline V gene has CDR1 SGHAT and CDR2 FQNNGV. Losses at the gene ends were 5 bases for V and 1 base for J; bases not matched to a gene: 22. This CDR3 has 20 residues. Here the CDR3 reads CASSTSGIGTDGPFQETQYF. CDR3 nucleotides: TGTGCCAGCAGCACTAGTGGGATAGGGACAGACGGGCCCTTCCAAGAGACCCAGTACTTC.

This clonotype occurred many times. The V and J genes are TRBV28 and TRBJ2-7, with a possible D match to TRBD2 (5 bases). CDR3 length: 14 residues. The V and J ends lost 3 bases and 7 bases respectively, with 16 bases between them. From germline, CDR1 is MDHEN and CDR2 SYDVKM. CDR3 loop: CASSFEAVPREQYF. CDR3 bases: TGTGCCAGCAGTTTCGAAGCGGTCCCACGGGAGCAGTACTTC.

The chain employs TRBV4-3 and TRBJ2-4; D is undetermined. V was pared by 0 bases and J by 0 bases, with 18 bases between. This CDR3 has 19 residues. CDR1 is LGHNA, CDR2 YSLEER, per germline. CDR3 sequence: CASSQDSGSKIGAKNIQYF. As DNA, the CDR3 is TGCGCCAGCAGCCAAGATTCAGGCTCAAAAATCGGAGCCAAAAACATTCAGTACTTC.

The gene calls are TRBV5-6 and TRBJ1-5; maybe TRBD1 (5 bases). With 2 bases removed from V and 0 bases from J, the gap between germline ends came to 12 bases. Per the germline V gene, CDR1 is SGHDT and CDR2 is YYEEEE. The CDR3 consists of 16 residues. CDR3 nucleotide sequence: TGTGCCAGCAGCTTCGGGACCCAGCTTAGCAATCAGCCCCAGCATTTT. Translation gives CASSFGTQLSNQPQHF.

This clonotype was seen at least ten times. This chain links TRBV29-1 with TRBJ2-5; D is possibly TRBD1 (5 bases). Between the trimmed V and J ends, which lost 2 bases and 5 bases, there was a span of 9 bases. CDR1 and CDR2 from the germline V gene are SQVTM and ANQGSEA. The CDR3 loop spans 12 amino acids. The CDR3 DNA sequence: TGCAGCGTTGAATCACAGGTCGAGACCCAGTACTTC. This gives the protein CSVESQVETQYF.